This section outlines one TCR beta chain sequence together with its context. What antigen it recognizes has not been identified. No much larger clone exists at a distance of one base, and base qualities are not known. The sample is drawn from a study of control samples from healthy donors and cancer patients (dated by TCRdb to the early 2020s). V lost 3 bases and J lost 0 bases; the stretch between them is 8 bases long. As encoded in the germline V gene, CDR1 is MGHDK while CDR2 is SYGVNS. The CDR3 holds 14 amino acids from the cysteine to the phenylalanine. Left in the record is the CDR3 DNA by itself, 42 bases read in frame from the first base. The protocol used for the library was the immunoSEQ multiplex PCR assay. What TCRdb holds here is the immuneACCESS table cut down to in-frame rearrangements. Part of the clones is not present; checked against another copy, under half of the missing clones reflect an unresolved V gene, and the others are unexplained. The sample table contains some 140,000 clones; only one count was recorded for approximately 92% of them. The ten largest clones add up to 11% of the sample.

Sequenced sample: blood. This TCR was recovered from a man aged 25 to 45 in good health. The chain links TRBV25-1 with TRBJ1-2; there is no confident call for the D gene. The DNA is TGTGCCAGCAGTGATAGGTTCACTAACTATGGCTACACCTTC. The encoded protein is CASSDRFTNYGYTF.